Below, 31 T cell receptor beta chains from the same sample are listed, as sequenced in a study of shared clonotypes between healthy human individuals. Sequencing used immunoSEQ multiplex PCR; TCRdb keeps in-frame clones, though not all of them. The repertoire consists of 2.3 million or so clones, with 85% to 95% occurring once and the leading ten covering 0.39%. Sequencing was carried out using naive CD4+ T cells from PBMCs. Described subset: CD45RA+ positively selected. Receptor source: a man aged 18-30 years in good health. Some clones in this sample may be carry-over from other donors' samples.

V usage is TRBV29-1 and J usage is TRBJ1-1, with D uncertain. Germline CDR1 and CDR2: SQVTM and ANQGSEA. With 7 bases removed from V and 4 bases from J, the gap between germline ends came to 16 bases. This CDR3 is 13 amino acids long. The CDR3 sequence: CSGRAPGGTEAFF. Here the CDR3 DNA reads TGCAGCGGCCGAGCCCCCGGTGGCACTGAAGCTTTCTTT.

This rearrangement joins TRBV6-1 to TRBJ2-3, with 7 bases matching TRBD1. This CDR3 region has 14 residues. The germline V gene has CDR1 MNHNS and CDR2 SASEGT. The trim removed 8 bases at V and 4 bases at J, leaving 9 bases unmatched. The CDR3: CASQTGRAADTQYF. The DNA for the CDR3 is TGTGCCAGCCAGACAGGGCGGGCCGCAGATACGCAGTATTTT.

CDR3 nucleotide sequence: TGTGCCAGCAGCCGAGAGGCAGGTACGCAGTATTTT. Translated: CASSREAGTQYF. This chain uses TRBV7-9 with TRBJ2-3; no clear D gene. Trimming took 5 bases from V and 8 from J, leaving 11 bases between them. Germline V gene lookup returns CDR1 SEHNR and CDR2 FQNEAQ (reference sequence). The CDR3 loop spans 12 amino acids. The complete variable domain, with remaining parts taken from reference TRBV7-9 and TRBJ2-3, reads DTGVSQNPRHKITKRGQNVTFRCDPISEHNRLYWYRQTLGQGPEFLTYFQNEAQLEKSRLLSDRFSAERPKGSFSTLEIQRTEQGDSAMYLCASSREAGTQYFGPGTRLTVL.

The V call is TRBV5-1, the J call TRBJ1-1; D remains ambiguous. This CDR3 comprises 14 residues. Trimming removed 1 base at V and 0 bases at J, with 7 bases between. Germline-derived CDR1 and CDR2 are SGHRS and YFSETQ. The CDR3 nucleotides are TGCGCCAGCAGCTTGACATACATGAACACTGAAGCTTTCTTT. Translated, it gives CASSLTYMNTEAFF.

This chain links TRBV5-4 with TRBJ1-1; D remains unclear. V lost 4 bases and J 3 bases, leaving 7 bases between the germline ends. The CDR3 sequence is 12 residues long. In germline, CDR1 is SGHNT, CDR2 YYREEE (reference sequence). The CDR3 sequence: CASSHRDTEAFF. In DNA form, the CDR3 reads TGTGCCAGCAGCCACAGAGACACTGAAGCTTTCTTT.

This clone was detected a few times. The chain is built from TRBV6-5 and TRBJ2-1; 11 bases are shared with TRBD1. The CDR3 length is 15 residues. J was trimmed by 6 bases and V by 4 bases; bases with no gene match: 5. The V gene's germline CDR1 is MNHEY and CDR2 SVGAGI. The CDR3 DNA follows: TGTGCCAGCAGTTCGGGACAGGGGGATATCAATGAGCAGTTCTTC. Its translation is CASSSGQGDINEQFF.

This rearrangement joins TRBV9 to TRBJ2-1; 11 bases match TRBD2. This CDR3 has 17 amino acids. Germline CDR1 and CDR2: SGDLS and YYNGEE. Trimming removed 1 base from V and 3 bases from J; junction bases left unmatched: 6. CDR3 sequence: CASSVSLAGEYYNEQFF. CDR3 DNA sequence: TGTGCCAGCAGCGTATCACTAGCGGGAGAATACTACAATGAGCAGTTCTTC. Full variable domain (remainder filled in from reference TRBV9 and TRBJ2-1): DSGVTQTPKHLITATGQRVTLRCSPRSGDLSVYWYQQSLDQGLQFLIQYYNGEERAKGNILERFSAQQFPDLHSELNLSSLELGDSALYFCASSVSLAGEYYNEQFFGPGTRLTVL.

The CDR3 coding sequence is TGTGCCACCAGCCAAGACAGGCTCAAAAACATTCAGTACTTC. Protein: CATSQDRLKNIQYF. The genes are TRBV15 and TRBJ2-4; D may be TRBD1 (6 bases). The CDR3 runs to 14 residues. With 5 bases removed from V and 3 bases from J, the gap between germline ends came to 11 bases. The germline V gene has CDR1 LNHNV and CDR2 YYDKDF (reference sequence).

Here the CDR3 reads CASSGDAGRNEKLFF. The CDR3 bases are TGTGCCAGCAGTGGGGATGCCGGTCGTAATGAAAAACTGTTTTTT. The chain uses TRBV28 and TRBJ1-4, with D unresolved. Per the germline V gene, CDR1 is MDHEN and CDR2 is SYDVKM. V dropped 5 bases and J dropped 4 bases, with 14 bases sitting between them. The CDR3 totals 15 residues.

A single count supports this clone. J is TRBJ2-7 and V is TRBV11-2; no reliable D call. The V end was cut by 2 bases, the J end by 3 bases, with 11 bases between. Germline values: CDR1 SGHAT, CDR2 FQNNGV. This CDR3 has 14 residues. CDR3: CASSLSDRLYEQYF. For the CDR3, the DNA is TGTGCCAGCAGCTTATCCGATAGGCTCTACGAGCAGTACTTC.

The chain combines TRBV5-1 with TRBJ1-1; D is ambiguous. CDR1 is SGHRS and CDR2 is YFSETQ in the germline V gene. The CDR3 totals 15 residues. V shed 8 bases and J shed 0 bases, with 17 bases lying between them. CDR3 DNA sequence: TGCGCCAGTCAGCCGGACCCCCTGATGAACACTGAAGCTTTCTTT. Residues: CASQPDPLMNTEAFF. The whole variable domain, remainder taken from reference TRBV5-1 and TRBJ1-1, is KAGVTQTPRYLIKTRGQQVTLSCSPISGHRSVSWYQQTPGQGLQFLFEYFSETQRNKGNFPGRFSGRQFSNSRSEMNVSTLELGDSALYLCASQPDPLMNTEAFFGQGTRLTVV.

In the case of this clone: In the same sample, other DNA sequences code for this CDR3. The chain carries TRBV28 and TRBJ2-7; tentatively, D is TRBD2 (7 bases). Germline loops: CDR1 MDHEN, CDR2 SYDVKM. V was clipped by 3 bases and J by 4 bases, with 13 bases between them. The CDR3 runs to 14 residues. The CDR3 bases are TGTGCCAGCAGTTTCGGGGGGCGGTCGTACGAGCAGTACTTC. Its translation is CASSFGGRSYEQYF.

The chain uses TRBV5-1 and TRBJ2-5; 7 bases line up with TRBD2. The CDR3 sequence is 14 residues long. Germline V CDR1 and CDR2: SGHRS, YFSETQ. Trimming at V came to 1 base and at J to 4 bases, leaving 4 bases not matched to a gene. The CDR3 DNA reads TGCGCCAGCAGCTTGAACCCTAGCGGAGAGACCCAGTACTTC. Its translation: CASSLNPSGETQYF. The full variable domain, rest sourced from reference TRBV5-1 and TRBJ2-5, is KAGVTQTPRYLIKTRGQQVTLSCSPISGHRSVSWYQQTPGQGLQFLFEYFSETQRNKGNFPGRFSGRQFSNSRSEMNVSTLELGDSALYLCASSLNPSGETQYFGPGTRLLVL.

The genes are TRBV7-3 and TRBJ2-5, with 9 bases aligning to TRBD1. This CDR3 comprises 18 residues. The V segment lost 5 bases and the J segment 5 bases; nucleotides outside the gene matches: 18. Germline CDR1 is SGHTA and CDR2 is FQGTGA. CDR3 residues: CASSLTFSRDREFETQYF. The DNA for the CDR3 is TGTGCCAGCAGCCTGACTTTTTCCCGGGACAGGGAATTCGAGACCCAGTACTTC.

This rearrangement joins TRBV6-1 to TRBJ2-5; the D is unclear. Germline CDR1 MNHNS, CDR2 SASEGT. V was shortened by 8 bases and J by 1 base, with 11 bases between the two germline ends. This CDR3 contains 13 residues. CDR3 sequence reads: CASLSPFQETQYF. CDR3 bases: TGTGCCAGCCTTTCTCCTTTCCAAGAGACCCAGTACTTC.

The V and J genes are TRBV5-4 and TRBJ1-3, with D unclear. Germline V lookup: CDR1 SGHNT, CDR2 YYREEE (reference sequence). The CDR3 consists of 15 residues. V shed 3 bases and J shed 2 bases, with 12 bases lying between them. The CDR3 nucleotides read TGTGCCAGCAGCTCTGATTTGTACCCTGGAAACACCATATATTTT. It is translated as CASSSDLYPGNTIYF.

The chain links TRBV9 to TRBJ1-1; 12 nucleotides agree with TRBD1. Per the germline V gene, CDR1 is SGDLS and CDR2 is YYNGEE. Trimming took 4 bases from V and 3 from J; bases not matched to a gene: 22. The CDR3 is made up of 21 amino acids. The CDR3 loop reads CASSPRGQGAAWGYVDTEAFF. In DNA, the CDR3 is TGTGCCAGCAGCCCCCGGGGACAGGGGGCTGCGTGGGGTTACGTTGACACTGAAGCTTTCTTT.

This clone has just one count. This chain connects TRBV6-1 to TRBJ1-1; D is perhaps TRBD1 (6 bases). CDR1 and CDR2 (germline): MNHNS, SASEGT. The V and J ends lost 5 bases and 0 bases respectively, with 10 bases between them. The CDR3 length is 14 residues. In DNA form, the CDR3 reads TGTGCCAGCAGTACCTGGACAGTGAACACTGAAGCTTTCTTT. Its protein is CASSTWTVNTEAFF.

This chain links TRBV27 with TRBJ2-7, with no clear D. Per the germline V gene, CDR1 is MNHEY and CDR2 is SMNVEV (reference sequence). The CDR3 has 14 residues. V was pared by 4 bases and J by 3 bases, with 13 bases between. CDR3 DNA: TGTGCCAGCAGTTACCGACCCCCGCGCTACGAGCAGTACTTC. Translated, it gives CASSYRPPRYEQYF.

The chain combines TRBV29-1 with TRBJ2-7; weak D call: TRBD2 (6 bases). The CDR3 loop spans 11 amino acids. V was pared by 6 bases and J by 3 bases, with 9 bases between. In germline, CDR1 is SQVTM, CDR2 ANQGSEA. The CDR3 nucleotides read TGCAGCGTCCGGCGGGACTACGAGCAGTACTTC. It codes for CSVRRDYEQYF.

This sequence joins TRBV11-2 and TRBJ2-5; TRBD2 might be the D (5 bases). Trimming removed 5 bases from V and 3 bases from J, with 10 bases in between. Germline-derived CDR1 and CDR2 are SGHAT and FQNNGV. The CDR3 runs to 13 residues. CDR3 loop: CASSRGLEETQYF. Written as DNA, the CDR3 is TGTGCCAGCAGCCGAGGGCTAGAAGAGACCCAGTACTTC. Full variable domain (remainder filled in from reference TRBV11-2 and TRBJ2-5): EAGVAQSPRYKIIEKRQSVAFWCNPISGHATLYWYQQILGQGPKLLIQFQNNGVVDDSQLPKDRFSAERLKGVDSTLKIQPAKLEDSAVYLCASSRGLEETQYFGPGTRLLVL.

The chain has TRBV28 and TRBJ1-4; 7 bases match TRBD1. The germline CDR1 and CDR2 sequences are MDHEN and SYDVKM. This CDR3 comprises 14 residues. Germline trimming cut 5 bases from V and 6 bases from J; bases unmatched to any gene: 6. CDR3 protein: CASSAGTADEKLFF. As DNA, the CDR3 is TGTGCCAGCAGTGCCGGGACAGCAGATGAAAAACTGTTTTTT.

The chain joins TRBV11-3 to TRBJ2-2, with D unresolved. Trimming shortened V by 5 bases and J by 0 bases, and 13 bases separated the two germline ends. CDR1 is SGHNT and CDR2 is YENEEA in the germline V gene. The CDR3 loop spans 16 amino acids. DNA of the CDR3: TGTGCCAGCAGCAAAAGGACGCCTGCGAACACCGGGGAGCTGTTTTTT. As protein: CASSKRTPANTGELFF.

This sequence joins TRBV30 and TRBJ1-3; 7 nucleotides align to TRBD1. Germline V gives CDR1 GTSNPN, CDR2 SVGIG (reference sequence). After removal of 3 bases from V and 1 base from J, the junction contained 6 bases not matched to a gene. This CDR3 region has 15 residues. The CDR3 is CAWRRGTESGNTIYF. The CDR3 DNA sequence: TGTGCCTGGAGACGTGGGACAGAGTCTGGAAACACCATATATTTT.

To note about this clone: The same CDR3 is also encoded by other DNA sequences in this sample. This chain connects TRBV6-5 to TRBJ2-1; D perhaps matches TRBD2 (5 bases). Trimming pared 4 bases from V and 1 base from J, leaving 11 bases between. The germline CDR1 and CDR2 sequences are MNHEY and SVGAGI. This CDR3 has 15 residues. The DNA of the CDR3 is TGTGCCAGCAGTTTCAGCGGATCTTCCTACAATGAGCAGTTCTTC. Translating gives CASSFSGSSYNEQFF.

The V gene is TRBV5-1, the J gene TRBJ2-2; 9 positions agree with TRBD2. The CDR3 is 17 amino acids. From germline, CDR1 is SGHRS and CDR2 YFSETQ. After removal of 0 bases from V and 1 base from J, the junction contained 4 bases not matched to a gene. The CDR3 DNA reads as TGCGCCAGCAGCTTGGATCCTAGCGGGGTGAACACCGGGGAGCTGTTTTTT. Protein: CASSLDPSGVNTGELFF.

The genes are TRBV6-1 and TRBJ2-1, with D perhaps matching TRBD1 (6 bases). Trimming shortened V by 7 bases and J by 1 base, and 14 bases separated the two germline ends. Germline-derived CDR1 and CDR2 are MNHNS and SASEGT. CDR3 size: 15 residues. The chain's CDR3 is CASISAGESYNEQFF. In nucleotides, the CDR3 is TGTGCCAGCATCTCGGCAGGGGAATCCTACAATGAGCAGTTCTTC.

This clone appeared once. The chain links TRBV7-9 to TRBJ2-5, with no clear D. Per the germline V gene, CDR1 is SEHNR and CDR2 is FQNEAQ (reference sequence). The length of the CDR3 is 14 residues. Trimming removed 2 bases at V and 7 bases at J, with 14 bases between. In DNA form, the CDR3 reads TGTGCCAGCAGCTTAAGTAACCGTGGTGGGACCCAGTACTTC. The encoded protein is CASSLSNRGGTQYF. Based on the CDR3 plus reference TRBV7-9 and TRBJ2-5, the full variable domain is DTGVSQNPRHKITKRGQNVTFRCDPISEHNRLYWYRQTLGQGPEFLTYFQNEAQLEKSRLLSDRFSAERPKGSFSTLEIQRTEQGDSAMYLCASSLSNRGGTQYFGPGTRLLVL.

V usage is TRBV7-9 and J usage is TRBJ1-1; 9 bases are shared with TRBD1. Germline-derived CDR1 and CDR2 are SEHNR and FQNEAQ (reference sequence). Trimming at V came to 4 bases and at J to 6 bases, leaving 6 bases not matched to a gene. This CDR3 spans 14 amino acids. The DNA of the CDR3 is TGTGCCAGCAGCTCCGGACAGGGGTGGGCTGAAGCTTTCTTT. Translating it yields CASSSGQGWAEAFF.

This clone was observed a single time. The J gene is TRBJ2-3, the V gene TRBV5-1; unclear D gene. CDR1 is SGHRS and CDR2 is YFSETQ in the germline V gene. There are 13 residues in the CDR3. The V gene lost 9 bases and the J gene lost 4 bases, with 15 bases spanning the gap. DNA of the CDR3: TGCGCCACGGGTGAAGTTGGGTCAGATACGCAGTATTTT. Amino acids: CATGEVGSDTQYF.

The chain is built from TRBV6-5 and TRBJ1-4, with TRBD1 identical over 9 bases. Per germline, CDR1 MNHEY and CDR2 SVGAGI. J was trimmed by 10 bases and V by 1 base; bases with no gene match: 7. This CDR3 has 15 amino acids. The CDR3 spells CASSYYQEGQGKLFF. The CDR3 DNA follows: TGTGCCAGCAGTTACTACCAAGAGGGACAGGGAAAACTGTTTTTT.